This T cell receptor beta chain is from a study of regulatory T cells in long-lasting Graves disease (dated by TCRdb to the early 2020s). Turning to the overall study: Newly diagnosed Graves' disease patients had taken antithyroid drugs for less than 3 months. Persistent Graves' disease patients were compared with newly diagnosed Graves' disease patients by peripheral blood TCR sequencing and RNA sequencing. The study was conducted in China and was registered as a clinical trial. A total of around 35 samples were covered by TCR sequencing, comprising around 13 persistent and approximately 20 newly diagnosed Graves' disease patients.

Library generation was performed with multiplex PCR. The reads were generated on an Illumina HiSeq 4000. iRepertoire HTBI primers and Arm-PCR amplification of CDR3 regions were used to construct TCR beta libraries. Before sequencing, the PCR products went through gel purification. Regarding the original processing steps: Gene usage analysis of CDR3 amino acid clonotypes relied on the approximately 60 TRBV and 15 or so TRBJ segments identified across samples. COPE and FqMerger were used to merge the filtered high-quality paired reads into contigs. BLAST was used to align contigs to IMGT TRBV, TRBD and TRBJ reference genes, and CDR3 was defined according to IMGT. Any clonotype with a frequency above 0.1% was classified as a highly expanded clone. Shannon entropy was used to measure repertoire diversity, and the Gini coefficient was used to measure V-J evenness. A clonotype was considered public if more than one individual shared it. TCRdb ran its own pipeline on the public reads, namely fastp trimming at Q25 and MiXCR clone calling, and kept in-frame beta chains. Records with the same CDR3 protein are collapsed into one entry carrying the most frequent genes and DNA. TCRdb, not the authors, supplied the V and J calls. For this sample the table gives some 250,000 distinct CDR3 sequences, of which about 17% were detected only once. The ten largest clones take up roughly 15% of the sample.

The meaning of the sample's time point label: newly diagnosed GD, antithyroid drugs for less than 3 months. RNA was extracted from PBMCs in TRIzol for both TCR sequencing and RNA sequencing. The diagnosis of Graves' disease was made according to American Thyroid Association guidelines. Patients were recruited from an endocrinology department in Xi'an, China. Each patient gave around 9.2 milliliters of peripheral blood, collected in an EDTA anticoagulant tube. Ficoll Paque Plus density gradient separation was used to isolate PBMCs, and no further T cell sorting was performed. RNA quality was checked with an Agilent 2100 Bioanalyzer and agarose gel, and concentration with a NanoDrop 2000. The investigation overall reported the following: Only peripheral blood was studied, because thyroid tissue, the primary lesion, was inaccessible. Persistent disease showed preferential use of TRBV28, TRBJ1-2 and TRBJ2-5, whereas newly diagnosed disease favored TRBV20-1 and TRBJ2-1. Sequencing and analysis were limited to the TCR beta chain. Lower TCR Shannon entropy and fewer highly expanded clones were observed in persistent Graves' disease patients than in newly diagnosed patients, which suggested clonal expansion. More public clonotypes were shared among persistent patients (about 2,800) than among newly diagnosed patients (just under 1,000). The authors acknowledged the small sample size as a limitation that may reduce accuracy.

The CDR3 goes from the cysteine to the phenylalanine over 16 residues. Only CDR3 DNA is held: 48 bases, read in frame from base 1. V and J are trimmed by 0 bases and 4 bases, and the gene matches miss 7 bases of the junction. The germline V gene (reference sequence) specifies DFQATT as CDR1 and SNEGSKA as CDR2. In this sample, this clonotype turned up a few times. This clone's antigen is unknown. It has no much larger one-base neighbor in the sample; base qualities were not kept. These data are also associated with another study on T cells in Graves' hyperthyroidism and ophthalmopathy. Per that second paper: Stable Graves' hyperthyroidism was defined as no progression to ophthalmopathy during 18 months of follow-up. Hyperthyroidism patients were newly diagnosed, had a disease duration of under 2 months, and were aged 18 to 65 years. Exclusion was applied to patients with uncontrolled infections, other autoimmune diseases, pregnancy or lactation. Diagnoses relied on clinical symptoms, serum thyroxine and TRAb, thyroid ultrasound and orbital computed tomography. For the first round of RT-PCR on the TCR CDR3, the HTBI primer set was used together with the Qiagen OneStep RT-PCR kit. Most expanded thyroid clonotypes (frequency above 0.001) were also detected in blood, suggesting blood repertoires may reflect thyroid immune responses. A model built on a 13 V-J signature distinguished ophthalmopathy from stable hyperthyroidism, reaching 85% to 90% sensitivity and approximately 83% specificity in cross-validation and 80%/75% in testing. During validation, the model predicted progression to ophthalmopathy a median of approximately 7 months ahead of onset, with roughly 65% sensitivity and around 72% specificity. A discovery cohort of around 98 patients, 43 with Graves' ophthalmopathy and 57 with stable Graves' hyperthyroidism, was used to find distinguishing TCR V-J signatures. Whether ophthalmopathy could be predicted prospectively was tested in an independent validation cohort made up of 18 hyperthyroidism patients plus 17 patients who later progressed to ophthalmopathy. For training and testing, the 100 or so patients in the discovery cohort were randomly divided in a 7:3 ratio. In more than five Graves' hyperthyroidism patients, the study also compared T-cell repertoires from thyroid tissue with T-cell repertoires from blood. After sampling, hyperthyroidism patients received methimazole starting at 30 mg daily, and ophthalmopathy patients received high-dose intravenous methylprednisolone. Libraries were constructed in a second round of multiplex PCR, after which size selection and purification were carried out. Paired-end sequencing of the libraries was performed with 100 bp reads on an Illumina HiSeq2000. SOAPnuke was used to process the raw data, with reads discarded if the reads contained adapters or uncalled bases, had a mean Phred below 15, or lacked an exact constant-primer or identifier match. COPE v1.2.5 was used to merge high-quality paired reads, and clonotypes were defined as unique nucleotide sequences. MiTCR v1.1 was used to align the clonotypes against IMGT TRBV, TRBD and TRBJ reference segments. The analysis included only V-J combinations with a frequency above 0.0001, which together covered 99% to 99.2% of the repertoires. The TCS score was defined as the ratio of F50 (clonal expansion) to E x V (chaos), calculated using BLOSUM62-based TCRdist between CDR3 peptides within each V-J. Welch's t-statistics and random forest reduced fewer than 600 V-J features to 13, which were used in a naive Bayes classifier (R e1071). Sample size was not statistically predetermined, and blinding of investigators to group allocation was not performed. TCR Vbeta CDR3 sequencing of 130 to 150 peripheral blood samples (more than 40 ophthalmopathy, 75 or so hyperthyroidism and around 17 progressor patients) is reported in the paper.

The sample was peripheral blood mononuclear cells (PBMCs), taken at new diagnosis, from a patient treated with antithyroid drugs. This clonotype was obtained from a woman in her 30s with Graves disease. Donor details come from another sample of the same person, matched by shared clones. The receptor chain draws on TRBV20-1 and TRBJ2-2, with 8 bases in between that match TRBD2. The encoded CDR3 is CSARDPRGDPTGELFF. Here is the DNA: TGCAGTGCTAGAGATCCGCGGGGGGACCCCACCGGGGAGCTGTTTTTT.